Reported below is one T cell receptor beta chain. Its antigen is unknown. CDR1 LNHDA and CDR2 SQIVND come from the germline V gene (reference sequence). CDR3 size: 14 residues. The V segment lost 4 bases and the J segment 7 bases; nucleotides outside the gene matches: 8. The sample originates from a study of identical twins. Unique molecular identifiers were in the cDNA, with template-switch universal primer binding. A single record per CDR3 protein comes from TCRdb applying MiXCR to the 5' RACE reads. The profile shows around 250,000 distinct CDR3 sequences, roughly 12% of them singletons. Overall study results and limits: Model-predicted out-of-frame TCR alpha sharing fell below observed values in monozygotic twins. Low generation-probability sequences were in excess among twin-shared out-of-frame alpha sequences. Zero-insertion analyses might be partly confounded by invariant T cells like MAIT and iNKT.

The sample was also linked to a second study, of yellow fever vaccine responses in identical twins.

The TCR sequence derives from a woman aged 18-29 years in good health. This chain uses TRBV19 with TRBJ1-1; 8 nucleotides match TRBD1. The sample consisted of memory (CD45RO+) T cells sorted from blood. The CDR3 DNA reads TGTGCCAGTAGTACGCGGACAGGGTGGTTTGAAGCTTTCTTT. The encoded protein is CASSTRTGWFEAFF.